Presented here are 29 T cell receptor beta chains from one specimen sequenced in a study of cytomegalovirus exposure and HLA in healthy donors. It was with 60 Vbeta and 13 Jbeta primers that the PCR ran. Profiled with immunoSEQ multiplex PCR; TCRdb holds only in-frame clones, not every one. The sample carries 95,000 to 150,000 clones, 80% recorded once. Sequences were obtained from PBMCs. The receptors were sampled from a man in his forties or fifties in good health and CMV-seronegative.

CDR3 nucleotides: TGCAGCGGTGCGCCGAACGGGTACGAGCAGTACTTC. Translated, it gives CSGAPNGYEQYF. The gene calls are TRBV29-1 and TRBJ2-7; D unresolved. The length of the CDR3 is 12 residues. Germline V CDR1 and CDR2: SQVTM, ANQGSEA. V lost 7 bases to trimming and J lost 4 bases, with 14 bases between them.

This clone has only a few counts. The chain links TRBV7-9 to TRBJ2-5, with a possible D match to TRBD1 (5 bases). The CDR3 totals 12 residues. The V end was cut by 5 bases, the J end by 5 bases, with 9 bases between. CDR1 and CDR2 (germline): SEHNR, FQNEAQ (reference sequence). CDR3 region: CASSPAGETQYF. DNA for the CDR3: TGTGCCAGCAGCCCCGCAGGGGAGACCCAGTACTTC.

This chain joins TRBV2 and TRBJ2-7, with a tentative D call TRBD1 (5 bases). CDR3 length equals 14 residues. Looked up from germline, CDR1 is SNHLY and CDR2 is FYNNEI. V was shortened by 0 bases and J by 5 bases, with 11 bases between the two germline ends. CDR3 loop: CASSEAGQGNEQYF. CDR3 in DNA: TGTGCCAGCAGTGAAGCGGGTCAGGGCAACGAGCAGTACTTC. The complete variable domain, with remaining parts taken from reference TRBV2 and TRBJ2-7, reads EPEVTQTPSHQVTQMGQEVILRCVPISNHLYFYWYRQILGQKVEFLVSFYNNEISEKSEIFDDQFSVERPDGSNFTLKIRSTKLEDSAMYFCASSEAGQGNEQYFGPGTRLTVT.

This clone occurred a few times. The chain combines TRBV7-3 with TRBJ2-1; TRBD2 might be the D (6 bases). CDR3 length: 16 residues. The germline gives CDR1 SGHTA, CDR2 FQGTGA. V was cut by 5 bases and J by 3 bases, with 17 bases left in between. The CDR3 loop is CASSPLAGKDYNEQFF. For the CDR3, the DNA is TGTGCCAGCAGCCCGTTGGCGGGAAAGGACTACAATGAGCAGTTCTTC.

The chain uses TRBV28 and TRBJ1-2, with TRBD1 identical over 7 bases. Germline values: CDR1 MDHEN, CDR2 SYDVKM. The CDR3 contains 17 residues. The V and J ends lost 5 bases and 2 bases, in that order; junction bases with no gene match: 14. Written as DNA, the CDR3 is TGTGCCAGCAGTCCAGAACTTATAACAGGGGCCAACTATGGCTACACCTTC. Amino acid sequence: CASSPELITGANYGYTF.

CDR3 in amino acids: CASSFGTGWEQYF. The DNA for the CDR3 is TGCGCCAGCAGCTTCGGGACAGGGTGGGAGCAGTACTTC. This chain connects TRBV5-1 to TRBJ2-7; 9 bases are shared with TRBD1. After removal of 2 bases from V and 7 bases from J, the junction contained 4 bases not matched to a gene. Germline V gene data show CDR1 as SGHRS and CDR2 as YFSETQ. CDR3 length: 13 residues.

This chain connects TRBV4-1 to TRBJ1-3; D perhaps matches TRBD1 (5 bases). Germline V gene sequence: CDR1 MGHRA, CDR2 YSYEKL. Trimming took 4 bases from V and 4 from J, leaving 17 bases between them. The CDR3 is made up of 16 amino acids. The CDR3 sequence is CASSPGGRARGNTIYF. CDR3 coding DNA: TGCGCCAGCAGCCCTGGGGGGAGGGCGAGGGGAAACACCATATATTTT.

CDR3 DNA: TGTGCCAGCAGTTACCCGGGACAGGGGACTGGAAACACCATATATTTT. This translates into CASSYPGQGTGNTIYF. The chain recombines TRBV2 with TRBJ1-3, with 10 bases that match TRBD1. V lost 5 bases and J lost 2; bases outside the gene matches: 6. The CDR3 runs to 16 residues. CDR1 and CDR2 (germline): SNHLY, FYNNEI.

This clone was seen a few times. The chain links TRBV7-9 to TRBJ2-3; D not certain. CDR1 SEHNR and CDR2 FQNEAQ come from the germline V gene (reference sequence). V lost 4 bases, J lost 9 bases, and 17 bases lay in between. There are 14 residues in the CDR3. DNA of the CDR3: TGTGCCAGCAGCTCAGGTGGCCCCTCTGGGACGCAGTATTTT. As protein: CASSSGGPSGTQYF.

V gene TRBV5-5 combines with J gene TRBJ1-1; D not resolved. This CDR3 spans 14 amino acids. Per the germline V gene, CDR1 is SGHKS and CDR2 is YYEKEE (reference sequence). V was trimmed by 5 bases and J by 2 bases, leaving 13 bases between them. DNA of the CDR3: TGTGCCAGCAGGCTTGGGAGGGCCAACACTGAAGCTTTCTTT. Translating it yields CASRLGRANTEAFF.

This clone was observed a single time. CDR3 protein: CASREEGLGYEQYF. As DNA, the CDR3 is TGCGCCAGCAGGGAGGAGGGATTGGGTTACGAGCAGTACTTC. J is TRBJ2-7 and V is TRBV5-1, with a weak D call TRBD2 (6 bases). V shed 5 bases and J shed 4 bases, with 16 bases lying between them. This CDR3 region has 14 residues. Germline V gene lookup returns CDR1 SGHRS and CDR2 YFSETQ.

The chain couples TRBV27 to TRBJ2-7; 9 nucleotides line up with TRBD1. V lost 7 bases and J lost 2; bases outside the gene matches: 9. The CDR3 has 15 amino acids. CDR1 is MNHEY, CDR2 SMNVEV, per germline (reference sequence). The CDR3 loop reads CASTPGQGYTYEQYF. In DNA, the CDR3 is TGTGCCAGCACCCCGGGACAGGGATACACCTACGAGCAGTACTTC.

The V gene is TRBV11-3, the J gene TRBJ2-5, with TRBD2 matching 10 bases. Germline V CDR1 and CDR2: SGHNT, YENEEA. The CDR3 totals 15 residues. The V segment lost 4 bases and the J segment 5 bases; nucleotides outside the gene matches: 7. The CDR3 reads CASSSRGSGGETQYF. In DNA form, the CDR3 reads TGTGCCAGCAGCTCCCGTGGTAGCGGGGGGGAGACCCAGTACTTC.

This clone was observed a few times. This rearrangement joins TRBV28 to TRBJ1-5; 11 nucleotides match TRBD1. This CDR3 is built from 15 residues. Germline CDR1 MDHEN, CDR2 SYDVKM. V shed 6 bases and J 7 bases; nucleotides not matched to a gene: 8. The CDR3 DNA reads TGTGCCAGCAGGGACAGGGGGCGCGGATGGCAGCCCCAGCATTTT. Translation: CASRDRGRGWQPQHF. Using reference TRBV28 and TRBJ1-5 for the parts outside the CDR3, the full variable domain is DVKVTQSSRYLVKRTGEKVFLECVQDMDHENMFWYRQDPGLGLRLIYFSYDVKMKEKGDIPEGYSVSREKKERFSLILESASTNQTSMYLCASRDRGRGWQPQHFGDGTRLSIL.

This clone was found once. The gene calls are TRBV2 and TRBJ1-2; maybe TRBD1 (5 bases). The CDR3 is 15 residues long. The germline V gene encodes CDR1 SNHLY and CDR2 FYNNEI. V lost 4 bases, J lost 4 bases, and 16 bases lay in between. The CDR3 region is CASSAEQGSFYGYTF. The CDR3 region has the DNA TGTGCCAGCAGTGCCGAGCAGGGAAGTTTCTATGGCTACACCTTC.

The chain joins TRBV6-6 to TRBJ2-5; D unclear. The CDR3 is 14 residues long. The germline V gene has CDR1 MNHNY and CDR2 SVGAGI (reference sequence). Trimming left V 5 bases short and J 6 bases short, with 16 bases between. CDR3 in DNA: TGTGCCAGCAGTCCTCCGTCCGTAACAAAGACCCAGTACTTC. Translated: CASSPPSVTKTQYF.

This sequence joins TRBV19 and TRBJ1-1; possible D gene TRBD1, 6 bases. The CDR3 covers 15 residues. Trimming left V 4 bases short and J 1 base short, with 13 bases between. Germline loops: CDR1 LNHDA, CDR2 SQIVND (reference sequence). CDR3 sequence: CASSTGHKGNTEAFF. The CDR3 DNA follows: TGTGCCAGTAGTACGGGACACAAAGGGAACACTGAAGCTTTCTTT.

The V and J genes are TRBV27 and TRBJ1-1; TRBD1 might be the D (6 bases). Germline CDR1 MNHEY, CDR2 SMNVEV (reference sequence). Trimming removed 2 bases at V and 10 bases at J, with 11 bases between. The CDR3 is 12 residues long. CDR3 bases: TGTGCCAGCAGTTTAAGGCAGGGGAGAGCTTTCTTT. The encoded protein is CASSLRQGRAFF.

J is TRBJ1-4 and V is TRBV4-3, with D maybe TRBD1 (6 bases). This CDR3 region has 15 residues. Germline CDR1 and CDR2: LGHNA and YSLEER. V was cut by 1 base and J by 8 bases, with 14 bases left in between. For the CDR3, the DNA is TGCGCCAGCAGCCAAGCGAGGGGGTCTGGGGAAAAACTGTTTTTT. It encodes CASSQARGSGEKLFF.

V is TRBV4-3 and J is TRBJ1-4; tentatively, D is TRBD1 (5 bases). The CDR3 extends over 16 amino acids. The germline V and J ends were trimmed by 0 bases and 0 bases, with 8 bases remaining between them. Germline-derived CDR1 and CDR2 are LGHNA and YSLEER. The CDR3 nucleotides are TGCGCCAGCAGCCAAGATATAGGGGCAACTAATGAAAAACTGTTTTTT. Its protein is CASSQDIGATNEKLFF.

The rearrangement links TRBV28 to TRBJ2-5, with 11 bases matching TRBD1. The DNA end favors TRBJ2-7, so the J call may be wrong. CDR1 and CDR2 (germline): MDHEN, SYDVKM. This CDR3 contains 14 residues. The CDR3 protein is CASHGQGAFYEQYF. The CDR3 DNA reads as TGTGCCAGCCACGGACAGGGGGCGTTCTACGAGCAGTACTTC.

This CDR3 reads CASSSPGRPGELFF. CDR3 in DNA: TGTGCCAGCAGCTCCCCAGGGCGTCCCGGGGAGCTGTTTTTT. This chain joins TRBV7-2 and TRBJ2-2; D is perhaps TRBD1 (5 bases). The germline V gene encodes CDR1 SGHTA and CDR2 FQGNSA. The germline V and J ends were trimmed by 4 bases and 6 bases, with 12 bases remaining between them. The CDR3 covers 14 residues.

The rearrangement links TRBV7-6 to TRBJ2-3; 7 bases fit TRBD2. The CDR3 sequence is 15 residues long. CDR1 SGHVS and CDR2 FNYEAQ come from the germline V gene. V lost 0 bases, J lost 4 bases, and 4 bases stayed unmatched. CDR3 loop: CASSLAFAGADTQYF. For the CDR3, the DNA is TGTGCCAGCAGCTTAGCTTTTGCGGGGGCAGATACGCAGTATTTT.

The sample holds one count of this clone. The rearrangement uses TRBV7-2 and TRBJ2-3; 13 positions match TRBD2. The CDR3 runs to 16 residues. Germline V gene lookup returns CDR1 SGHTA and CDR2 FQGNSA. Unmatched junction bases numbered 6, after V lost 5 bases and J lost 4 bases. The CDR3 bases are TGTGCCAGCAGCAAATGGACTAGCGGGAGTTCAGATACGCAGTATTTT. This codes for CASSKWTSGSSDTQYF.

As DNA, the CDR3 is TGTGCCAGCAGTCCCCCGTGGGGGCTGGACAATGAGCAGTTCTTC. It translates to CASSPPWGLDNEQFF. The rearrangement joins TRBV27 to TRBJ2-1; a weak D match, TRBD1 (6 bases). Per germline, CDR1 MNHEY and CDR2 SMNVEV (reference sequence). The CDR3 extends over 15 amino acids. The V end lost 5 bases, the J end lost 5 bases, and 16 bases lay between the germline ends.

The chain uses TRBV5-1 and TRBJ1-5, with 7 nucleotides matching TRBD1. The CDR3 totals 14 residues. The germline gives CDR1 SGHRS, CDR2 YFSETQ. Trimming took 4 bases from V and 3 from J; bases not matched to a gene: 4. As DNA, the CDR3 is TGCGCCAGCAGCCGGGACAGCCTCAATCAGCCCCAGCATTTT. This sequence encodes CASSRDSLNQPQHF.

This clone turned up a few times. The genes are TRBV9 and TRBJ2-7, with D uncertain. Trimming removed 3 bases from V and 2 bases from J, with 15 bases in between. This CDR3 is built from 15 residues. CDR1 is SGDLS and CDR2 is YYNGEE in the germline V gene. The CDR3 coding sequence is TGTGCCAGCAGCGCCCTAGGAGTAAAGGCCTACGAGCAGTACTTC. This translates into CASSALGVKAYEQYF.

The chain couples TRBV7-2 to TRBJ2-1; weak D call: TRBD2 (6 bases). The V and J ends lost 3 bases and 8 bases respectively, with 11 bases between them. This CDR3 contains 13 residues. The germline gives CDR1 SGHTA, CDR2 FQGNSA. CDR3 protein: CASSFTGVDEQFF. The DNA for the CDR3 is TGTGCCAGCAGCTTTACGGGGGTTGATGAGCAGTTCTTC. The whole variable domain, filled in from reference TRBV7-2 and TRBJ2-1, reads GAGVSQSPSNKVTEKGKDVELRCDPISGHTALYWYRQSLGQGLEFLIYFQGNSAPDKSGLPSDRFSAERTGGSVSTLTIQRTQQEDSAVYLCASSFTGVDEQFFGPGTRLTVL.

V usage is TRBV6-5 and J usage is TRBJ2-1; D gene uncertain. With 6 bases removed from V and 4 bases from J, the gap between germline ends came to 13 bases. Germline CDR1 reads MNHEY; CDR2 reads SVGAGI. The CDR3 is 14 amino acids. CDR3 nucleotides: TGTGCCAGCAGACTCACCACGGGTTACAATGAGCAGTTCTTC. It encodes CASRLTTGYNEQFF.